This TCR beta chain was retrieved from a study of T cells after yellow fever vaccination. TCRdb reanalysed the 5' RACE reads using MiXCR and keeps one entry per CDR3 protein. The data hold over 300,000 distinct CDR3 sequences, with around 4% observed a single time. The table lists this clonotype with many counts. The antigen is undetermined. Germline loops: CDR1 LNHDA, CDR2 SQIVND (reference sequence). V dropped 5 bases and J dropped 8 bases, with 12 bases sitting between them. The CDR3 spans 13 residues. Study-wide points: The study found a weaker secondary response that peaked faster, day 5 versus 15.

The clonotype originates from a man aged 18 to 30 who received the YFV17D yellow fever vaccine. The sequences come from PBMCs, collected on the day of the yellow fever booster vaccination. This chain uses TRBV19 with TRBJ2-2, with D tentatively TRBD1 (5 bases). The CDR3 loop is CASSPQGGGELFF. CDR3 nucleotide sequence: TGTGCCAGTAGTCCCCAGGGTGGTGGGGAGCTGTTTTTT.